This T cell receptor (beta chain) was obtained from a study of blood T cells in healthy people across ages. Germline V gene data show CDR1 as LGHNA and CDR2 as YNFKEQ. This CDR3 has 18 amino acids. Losses at the gene ends were 3 bases for V and 3 bases for J; bases not matched to a gene: 11. Through a sample-barcoded 5' primer and a J-beta primer mix, a second PCR was run for roughly 6 to 11 cycles. TCRdb fed the 5' RACE reads into MiXCR, producing one record per CDR3 protein. The sample carries over 750,000 distinct CDR3 sequences, around a quarter recorded once. Another study also made use of these data, one on T cells of mothers and their children. That report notes: Donation involved a few healthy Caucasian mothers and the six children that they had. Overlap measured in related mother-child pairs was slightly, non-significantly higher than in unrelated pairs.

The receptor was isolated from a boy younger than 18 in good health. The sample comprised blood. The chain combines TRBV4-2 with TRBJ2-7; the match to TRBD2 covers 13 bases. CDR3 DNA: TGTGCCAGCAGCCAGGAAACTAGCGGGGGGGCCTGGGGCTACGAGCAGTACTTC. Translated: CASSQETSGGAWGYEQYF.